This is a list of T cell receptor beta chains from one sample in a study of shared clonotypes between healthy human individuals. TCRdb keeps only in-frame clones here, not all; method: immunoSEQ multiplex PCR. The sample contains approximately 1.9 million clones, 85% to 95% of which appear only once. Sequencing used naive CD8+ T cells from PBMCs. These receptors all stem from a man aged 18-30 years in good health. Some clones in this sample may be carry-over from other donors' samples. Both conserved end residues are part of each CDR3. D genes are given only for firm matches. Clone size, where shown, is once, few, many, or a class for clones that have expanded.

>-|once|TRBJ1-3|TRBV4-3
CASSHGPGAGNTIYF
TGCGCCAGCAGCCATGGTCCGGGGGCTGGAAACACCATATATTTT
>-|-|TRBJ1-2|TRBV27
CASSPRETVYYGYTF
TGTGCCAGCAGTCCCCGAGAAACAGTGTACTATGGCTACACCTTC
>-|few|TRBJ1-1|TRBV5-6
CASSLTGEAFF
TGTGCCAGCAGCTTAACAGGCGAAGCTTTCTTT
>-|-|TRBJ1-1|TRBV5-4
CASSFGVEAEAFF
TGTGCCAGCAGCTTCGGGGTGGAGGCTGAAGCTTTCTTT
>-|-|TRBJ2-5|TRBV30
CAWSVRARKVGETQYF
TGTGCCTGGAGTGTAAGGGCCCGTAAGGTAGGAGAGACCCAGTACTTC
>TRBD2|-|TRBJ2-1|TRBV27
CASNLVAGGINEQFF
TGTGCCAGCAACCTAGTAGCGGGAGGGATCAATGAGCAGTTCTTC
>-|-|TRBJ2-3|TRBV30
CAWSVFPTESTDTQYF
TGTGCCTGGAGTGTTTTCCCCACAGAAAGCACAGATACGCAGTATTTT
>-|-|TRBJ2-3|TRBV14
CASSQEFYTDTQYF
TGTGCCAGCAGCCAAGAATTTTACACAGATACGCAGTATTTT
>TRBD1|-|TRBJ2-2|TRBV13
CASSLQGAVYTGELFF
TGTGCCAGCAGCTTGCAGGGGGCTGTATACACCGGGGAGCTGTTTTTT
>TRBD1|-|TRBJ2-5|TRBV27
CASSSRQGQETQYF
TGTGCCAGCAGCTCCCGACAGGGCCAGGAGACCCAGTACTTC
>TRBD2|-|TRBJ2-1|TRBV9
CASSFRLAGYNEQFF
TGTGCCAGCAGCTTCCGACTAGCGGGGTACAATGAGCAGTTCTTC
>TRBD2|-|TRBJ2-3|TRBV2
CASSDPKTSGIEDTQYF
TGTGCCAGCAGTGACCCGAAGACTAGCGGAATAGAAGATACGCAGTATTTT
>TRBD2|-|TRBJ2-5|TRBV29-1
CSVVGGSVGETQYF
TGCAGCGTTGTTGGCGGGAGCGTAGGAGAGACCCAGTACTTC
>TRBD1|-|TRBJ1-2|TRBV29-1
CSVGRTGAHGYTF
TGCAGCGTTGGACGGACAGGGGCCCATGGCTACACCTTC
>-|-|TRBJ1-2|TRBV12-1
CASKTQGACDPGYTF
TGTGCCAGCAAGACACAGGGGGCGTGTGATCCTGGCTACACCTTC
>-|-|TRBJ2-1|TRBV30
CAWNAGKMVNEQFF
TGTGCCTGGAACGCAGGGAAAATGGTGAATGAGCAGTTCTTC
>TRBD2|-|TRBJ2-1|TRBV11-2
CASSPLLSSGYNEQFF
TGTGCCAGCAGCCCGCTACTGTCTAGCGGTTACAATGAGCAGTTCTTC
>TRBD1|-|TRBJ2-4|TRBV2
CASTEGQGAKNIQYF
TGTGCCAGCACCGAGGGACAGGGAGCCAAAAACATTCAGTACTTC
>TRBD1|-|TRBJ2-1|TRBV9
CASSASGQGRNEQFF
TGTGCCAGCAGCGCTTCGGGACAGGGTAGGAATGAGCAGTTCTTC
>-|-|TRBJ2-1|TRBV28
CASIPRADYNEQFF
TGTGCCAGCATCCCCCGGGCGGACTACAATGAGCAGTTCTTC
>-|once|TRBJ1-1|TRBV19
CASSVPKMNTEAFF
TGTGCCAGTAGTGTACCAAAGATGAACACTGAAGCTTTCTTT
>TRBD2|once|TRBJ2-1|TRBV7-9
CASSSSTSGRRNEQFF
TGTGCCAGCAGCTCGTCCACTAGCGGGAGGAGGAATGAGCAGTTCTTC
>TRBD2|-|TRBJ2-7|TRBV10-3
CAIRGGLAGTYEQYF
TGTGCCATCAGGGGGGGACTAGCGGGTACTTACGAGCAGTACTTC
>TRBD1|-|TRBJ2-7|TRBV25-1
CASSEPTGLADEQYF
TGTGCCAGCAGTGAACCGACAGGGCTGGCGGACGAGCAGTACTTC
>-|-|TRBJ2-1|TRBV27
CASRLWAGLDNEQFF
TGTGCCAGCAGACTTTGGGCCGGGCTAGACAATGAGCAGTTCTTC
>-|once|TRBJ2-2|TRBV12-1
CASSDLGGRVGNTGELFF
TGTGCCAGCAGCGATCTCGGCGGGAGGGTGGGGAACACCGGGGAGCTGTTTTTT
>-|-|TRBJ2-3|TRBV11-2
CASSLGDWGTQYF
TGTGCCAGCAGCTTAGGGGACTGGGGTACGCAGTATTTT
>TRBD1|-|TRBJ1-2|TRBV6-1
CASNEIQGAGYGYTF
TGTGCCAGCAACGAAATACAGGGGGCCGGCTATGGCTACACCTTC
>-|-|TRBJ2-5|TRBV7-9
CASSLARKETQYF
TGTGCCAGCAGCTTAGCCAGAAAAGAGACCCAGTACTTC
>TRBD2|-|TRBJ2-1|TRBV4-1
CASSQVGRGDEQFF
TGCGCCAGCAGCCAAGTGGGGAGGGGCGATGAGCAGTTCTTC
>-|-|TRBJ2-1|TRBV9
CASSVERTQGLDEQFF
TGTGCCAGCAGCGTCGAAAGAACACAGGGCTTGGATGAGCAGTTCTTC
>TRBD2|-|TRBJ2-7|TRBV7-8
CASSSPKLSIAGEQYF
TGTGCCAGCAGCTCTCCGAAGCTTTCGATAGCGGGTGAGCAGTACTTC
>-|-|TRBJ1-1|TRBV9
CASSVSARGTEAFF
TGTGCCAGCAGCGTATCCGCCCGGGGCACTGAAGCTTTCTTT
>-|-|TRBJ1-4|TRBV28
CASSVVLTTPNEKLFF
TGTGCCAGCAGTGTGGTTCTAACAACTCCTAATGAAAAACTGTTTTTT
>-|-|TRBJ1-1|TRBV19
CASHKGRDPVNTEAFF
TGTGCCAGCCATAAGGGCAGGGACCCCGTGAACACTGAAGCTTTCTTT
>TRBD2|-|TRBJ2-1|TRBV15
CATSGLAGEPSYNEQFF
TGTGCCACGTCGGGACTAGCGGGAGAACCCTCCTACAATGAGCAGTTCTTC
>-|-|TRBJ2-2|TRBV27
CASTQGQGYTGELFF
TGTGCCAGCACTCAAGGGCAGGGTTACACCGGGGAGCTGTTTTTT
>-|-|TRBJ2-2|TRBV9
CASSVDRGSAGELFF
TGTGCCAGCAGCGTAGATCGGGGTTCTGCCGGGGAGCTGTTTTTT
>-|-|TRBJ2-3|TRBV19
CASSSPPADTQYF
TGTGCCAGTAGTTCCCCGCCGGCAGATACGCAGTATTTT
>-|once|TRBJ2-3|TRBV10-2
CASSENPSTDTQYF
TGCGCCAGCAGTGAAAACCCTAGCACAGATACGCAGTATTTT
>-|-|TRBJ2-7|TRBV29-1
CSVRYEAKQYF
TGCAGCGTTCGCTACGAGGCCAAGCAGTACTTC
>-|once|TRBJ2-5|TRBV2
CASSGGQETQYF
TGTGCCAGCTCTGGGGGACAAGAGACCCAGTACTTC
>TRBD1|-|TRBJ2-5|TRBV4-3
CASSQGTGGQETQYF
TGCGCCAGCAGCCAGGGAACAGGGGGCCAAGAGACCCAGTACTTC
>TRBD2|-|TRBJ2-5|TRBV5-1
CASRAGLADQETQYF
TGCGCCAGCAGAGCGGGACTAGCGGATCAAGAGACCCAGTACTTC
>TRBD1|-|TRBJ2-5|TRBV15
CATSTRTGGETQYF
TGTGCCACCAGCACCCGGACAGGGGGTGAGACCCAGTACTTC
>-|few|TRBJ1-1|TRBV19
CASSPRGGNTEAFF
TGTGCCAGTAGCCCGAGGGGGGGCAACACTGAAGCTTTCTTT
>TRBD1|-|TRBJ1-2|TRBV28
CASSLNRDSYGYTF
TGTGCCAGCAGTTTAAACAGGGACAGCTATGGCTACACCTTC
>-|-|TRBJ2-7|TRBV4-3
CASSPSLQSSYEQYF
TGCGCCAGCAGCCCCAGTCTACAGAGCTCCTACGAGCAGTACTTC
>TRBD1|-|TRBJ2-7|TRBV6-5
CASSYLGQGYEQYF
TGTGCCAGCAGTTACCTGGGACAGGGCTACGAGCAGTACTTC
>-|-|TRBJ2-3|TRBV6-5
CASSYSEGPSTDTQYF
TGTGCCAGCAGTTACTCGGAGGGACCTAGCACAGATACGCAGTATTTT
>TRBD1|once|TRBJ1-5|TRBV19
CATSDRVSWSNQPQHF
TGTGCCACCTCGGACAGGGTGTCGTGGAGCAATCAGCCCCAGCATTTT
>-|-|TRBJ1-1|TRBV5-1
CASSFGEDTEAFF
TGCGCCAGCAGCTTTGGTGAGGACACTGAAGCTTTCTTT
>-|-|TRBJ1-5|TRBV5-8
CASSWGTGNQPQHF
TGTGCCAGCAGCTGGGGGACTGGCAATCAGCCCCAGCATTTT
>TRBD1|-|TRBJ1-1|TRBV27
CASSLSIGTGRTEAFF
TGTGCCAGCAGTTTATCGATAGGGACAGGGAGGACTGAAGCTTTCTTT
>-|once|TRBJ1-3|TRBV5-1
CASSLGRTSGNTIYF
TGCGCCAGCAGCTTGGGACGGACCTCTGGAAACACCATATATTTT